The 25 T cell receptor beta chains below were found in one sample sequenced in a study of cytomegalovirus exposure and HLA in healthy donors. The table came from immunoSEQ multiplex PCR; TCRdb's copy has only in-frame clones and leaves some out. The sample carries fewer than 250,000 clones, roughly 91% recorded once. The sample taken for sequencing was PBMCs. The receptors were sampled from a woman aged 18-29 years in good health and CMV-seropositive.

The chain employs TRBV27 and TRBJ2-2; D possibly corresponds to TRBD1 (6 bases). Per germline, CDR1 MNHEY and CDR2 SMNVEV (reference sequence). V was trimmed by 4 bases and J by 3 bases, leaving 9 bases between them. This CDR3 spans 14 amino acids. CDR3 sequence (DNA): TGTGCCAGCAGTTCCAGGGGCGACACCGGGGAGCTGTTTTTT. It is translated as CASSSRGDTGELFF.

This clone has just one count. The CDR3 bases are TGTGCCAGCGGGACGGGACAGGGTATCCACGAGCAGTACTTC. Protein product: CASGTGQGIHEQYF. The rearrangement links TRBV28 to TRBJ2-7, with 9 bases lining up with TRBD1. The CDR3 has 14 residues. Germline V CDR1 and CDR2: MDHEN, SYDVKM. Trimming took 8 bases from V and 5 from J; bases not matched to a gene: 10.

CDR3 DNA sequence: TGTGCCAGCAGCTTGAAACAAGGGGCTCAGCCCCAGCATTTT. Translation: CASSLKQGAQPQHF. J is TRBJ1-5 and V is TRBV7-7, with a possible D match to TRBD1 (5 bases). This CDR3 comprises 14 residues. The V end was cut by 3 bases, the J end by 6 bases, with 12 bases between. CDR1 and CDR2 (germline): SSHAT, FNYEAQ (reference sequence). The whole variable domain, filled in from reference TRBV7-7 and TRBJ1-5, reads GAGVSQSPRYKVTKRGQDVTLRCDPISSHATLYWYQQALGQGPEFLTYFNYEAQPDKSGLPSDRFSAERPEGSISTLTIQRTEQRDSAMYRCASSLKQGAQPQHFGDGTRLSIL.

The V gene is TRBV4-1, the J gene TRBJ1-2; 7 nucleotides align to TRBD1. This CDR3 contains 17 residues. V dropped 4 bases and J dropped 4; count of bases not matched to a gene: 15. The germline gives CDR1 MGHRA, CDR2 YSYEKL. This CDR3 reads CASSRAQVVRGSYGYTF. The CDR3 coding sequence is TGCGCCAGCAGCCGAGCACAAGTTGTCAGGGGGAGCTATGGCTACACCTTC.

The chain carries TRBV14 and TRBJ2-3, with 13 bases fitting TRBD2. This CDR3 contains 18 residues. The J segment lost 3 bases and the V segment lost 0 bases, leaving 6 bases of the junction unmatched. The V gene's germline CDR1 is SGHDN and CDR2 FVKESK. The CDR3 DNA is TGTGCCAGCAGCCAAGACCTCGGACTAGCGGGGGTTACAGATACGCAGTATTTT. Translating gives CASSQDLGLAGVTDTQYF.

The chain recombines TRBV5-1 with TRBJ2-2; D is undetermined. This CDR3 is built from 14 residues. The V gene lost 0 bases and the J gene lost 3 bases, with 6 bases spanning the gap. Germline V gene data show CDR1 as SGHRS and CDR2 as YFSETQ. CDR3 protein: CASSLDLYTGELFF. CDR3 DNA: TGCGCCAGCAGCTTGGACTTATACACCGGGGAGCTGTTTTTT.

The rearrangement links TRBV7-8 to TRBJ1-5; 7 bases match TRBD1. Germline loops: CDR1 SGHVS, CDR2 FQNEAQ. Trimming removed 2 bases from V and 7 bases from J; junction bases left unmatched: 8. CDR3 length equals 15 residues. The CDR3 region is CASSLSTGFRQPQHF. The CDR3 coding sequence is TGTGCCAGCAGCTTATCGACAGGGTTTAGGCAGCCCCAGCATTTT.

The chain employs TRBV2 and TRBJ2-3; D is possibly TRBD1 (8 bases). CDR3 size: 15 residues. V was clipped by 9 bases and J by 0 bases, with 16 bases between them. Per germline, CDR1 SNHLY and CDR2 FYNNEI. The CDR3 is CASRTGTTSTDTQYF. CDR3 in DNA: TGTGCCAGTAGGACAGGGACTACTAGCACAGATACGCAGTATTTT.

CDR3 coding DNA: TGTGCCAGCAGTGAGATAGTCATTGAGCAGTTCTTC. Protein: CASSEIVIEQFF. This chain links TRBV2 with TRBJ2-1; D is unresolved. Germline values: CDR1 SNHLY, CDR2 FYNNEI. This CDR3 spans 12 amino acids. V dropped 3 bases and J dropped 9 bases, with 9 bases sitting between them.

The V gene is TRBV5-4, the J gene TRBJ1-1, with D unclear. Germline loops: CDR1 SGHNT, CDR2 YYREEE (reference sequence). The CDR3 totals 13 residues. Trimming cost V 9 bases and J 1 base, with 13 bases left between them. CDR3 nucleotides: TGTGCCACCTATACTATGTCGAACACTGAAGCTTTCTTT. Translation: CATYTMSNTEAFF. The whole variable domain, filled in from reference TRBV5-4 and TRBJ1-1, reads ETGVTQSPTHLIKTRGQQVTLRCSSQSGHNTVSWYQQALGQGPQFIFQYYREEENGRGNFPPRFSGLQFPNYSSELNVNALELDDSALYLCATYTMSNTEAFFGQGTRLTVV.

The DNA of the CDR3 is TGTGCCAGCAGCCCGGACAGGGACGGAACTAATGAAAAACTGTTTTTT. Amino acid sequence: CASSPDRDGTNEKLFF. The chain couples TRBV7-9 to TRBJ1-4; 8 bases are shared with TRBD1. Germline-derived CDR1 and CDR2 are SEHNR and FQNEAQ (reference sequence). J was trimmed by 1 base and V by 5 bases; bases with no gene match: 6. The CDR3 spans 16 residues. The complete variable domain, with remaining parts taken from reference TRBV7-9 and TRBJ1-4, reads DTGVSQNPRHKITKRGQNVTFRCDPISEHNRLYWYRQTLGQGPEFLTYFQNEAQLEKSRLLSDRFSAERPKGSFSTLEIQRTEQGDSAMYLCASSPDRDGTNEKLFFGSGTQLSVL.

This clone was detected only a few times. V usage is TRBV6-1 and J usage is TRBJ2-3; tentatively, D is TRBD2 (6 bases). CDR3 length equals 12 residues. Germline V lookup: CDR1 MNHNS, CDR2 SASEGT. The V gene lost 7 bases and the J gene lost 4 bases, with 9 bases spanning the gap. CDR3 amino acids: CASTLAADTQYF. The CDR3 DNA follows: TGTGCCAGCACCTTAGCGGCAGATACGCAGTATTTT.

The sample holds one count of this clone. The gene calls are TRBV9 and TRBJ2-1; TRBD1 matches 9 bases. V gave up 3 bases and J gave up 7 bases; unmatched junction bases: 11. The CDR3 is 16 amino acids. Per the germline V gene, CDR1 is SGDLS and CDR2 is YYNGEE. DNA for the CDR3: TGTGCCAGCAGCGCGGTTCGGGGGACAGGGCAAAATGAGCAGTTCTTC. The encoded protein is CASSAVRGTGQNEQFF.

The chain uses TRBV5-1 and TRBJ1-1; 7 positions agree with TRBD1. With 4 bases clipped from V and 5 bases from J, the junction kept 5 bases outside the gene matches. Germline-derived CDR1 and CDR2 are SGHRS and YFSETQ. The CDR3 loop spans 13 amino acids. The CDR3, as DNA: TGCGCCAGCAGCCGCGGGACAGCAACTGAAGCTTTCTTT. Amino acid sequence: CASSRGTATEAFF.

The chain couples TRBV5-6 to TRBJ2-7; D is unresolved. Germline assignment: CDR1 SGHDT and CDR2 YYEEEE. V dropped 6 bases and J dropped 0 bases, with 13 bases sitting between them. The CDR3 consists of 14 residues. CDR3 protein: CASTPGLSSYEQYF. The CDR3 DNA follows: TGTGCCAGCACCCCGGGTCTAAGCTCCTACGAGCAGTACTTC. Drawing the rest from reference TRBV5-6 and TRBJ2-7, the complete variable domain is DAGVTQSPTHLIKTRGQQVTLRCSPKSGHDTVSWYQQALGQGPQFIFQYYEEEERQRGNFPDRFSGHQFPNYSSELNVNALLLGDSALYLCASTPGLSSYEQYFGPGTRLTVT.

The J gene is TRBJ2-3, the V gene TRBV29-1; D ambiguous. The germline gives CDR1 SQVTM, CDR2 ANQGSEA. Trimming left V 8 bases short and J 0 bases short, with 15 bases between. The CDR3 runs to 14 residues. In DNA, the CDR3 is TGCAGCCTGAATGGTCCCCTAAGCACAGATACGCAGTATTTT. Protein product: CSLNGPLSTDTQYF.

The CDR3 spells CASQRDRAYNEQFF. DNA for the CDR3: TGTGCCAGTCAGCGGGACAGGGCCTACAATGAGCAGTTCTTC. The gene calls are TRBV27 and TRBJ2-1; 9 bases fit TRBD1. Germline-derived CDR1 and CDR2 are MNHEY and SMNVEV (reference sequence). V was clipped by 9 bases and J by 2 bases; unmatched bases: 5. The CDR3 is 14 amino acids.

V is TRBV11-2 and J is TRBJ2-7; TRBD2 agrees at 10 bases. V trimming: 10 bases; J trimming: 1 base; junction bases outside the gene matches: 10. This CDR3 comprises 15 residues. Germline-derived CDR1 and CDR2 are SGHAT and FQNNGV. CDR3 coding DNA: TGTGCCATAGCGGGAGGCCGACAAGGATCCTACGAGCAGTACTTC. It codes for CAIAGGRQGSYEQYF.

The chain has TRBV28 and TRBJ2-6; D gene uncertain. The CDR3 runs 15 residues. Germline CDR1 is MDHEN and CDR2 is SYDVKM. Between the trimmed V and J ends, which lost 2 bases and 2 bases, there was a span of 7 bases. Here the CDR3 DNA reads TGTGCCAGCAGTTTACGCTATACTGGGGCCAACGTCCTGACTTTC. As protein: CASSLRYTGANVLTF.

The chain employs TRBV27 and TRBJ1-4, with 7 bases lining up with TRBD1. The CDR3 covers 15 residues. V was clipped by 3 bases and J by 4 bases; unmatched bases: 5. Per the germline V gene, CDR1 is MNHEY and CDR2 is SMNVEV (reference sequence). CDR3: CASSLDTGVNEKLFF. The CDR3 nucleotides read TGTGCCAGCAGTTTGGACACAGGGGTTAATGAAAAACTGTTTTTT.

The chain carries TRBV25-1 and TRBJ2-2; D possibly corresponds to TRBD1 (5 bases). The germline V gene has CDR1 MGHDK and CDR2 SYGVNS. V was pared by 4 bases and J by 6 bases, with 12 bases between. This CDR3 has 14 residues. The CDR3 reads CASSGYQGSGELFF. The CDR3 DNA sequence: TGTGCCAGCAGTGGCTATCAGGGTTCCGGGGAGCTGTTTTTT.

This clone was found once. This chain joins TRBV10-3 and TRBJ1-3, with D uncertain. The V gene's germline CDR1 is ENHRY and CDR2 SYGVKD. The germline V and J ends were trimmed by 11 bases and 0 bases, with 11 bases remaining between them. The CDR3 has 13 residues. The CDR3 DNA reads as TGTGCCGTCGGAGTACCCTCTGGAAACACCATATATTTT. The encoded protein is CAVGVPSGNTIYF.

This chain joins TRBV2 and TRBJ1-2, with 7 bases matching TRBD1. CDR3 length equals 15 residues. Germline V lookup: CDR1 SNHLY, CDR2 FYNNEI. Germline trimming cut 7 bases from V and 4 bases from J; bases unmatched to any gene: 12. The CDR3 sequence is CASIKRGGQTYGYTF. For the CDR3, the DNA is TGTGCCAGCATAAAACGGGGGGGACAGACCTATGGCTACACCTTC.

The V call is TRBV27, the J call TRBJ1-5; no reliable D call. This CDR3 is built from 14 residues. CDR1 MNHEY and CDR2 SMNVEV come from the germline V gene (reference sequence). Deletions cut 3 bases from V and 8 bases from J, with 14 bases between. The CDR3 DNA reads as TGTGCCAGCAGTTTTGCGGGGTCCTTGGAGCCCCAGCATTTT. The encoded protein is CASSFAGSLEPQHF.

V and J are TRBV5-1 and TRBJ2-1; TRBD1 matches at 7 bases. Trimming cost V 2 bases and J 7 bases; bases outside gene matches: 6. CDR3 length: 14 residues. Germline CDR1 and CDR2: SGHRS and YFSETQ. CDR3 coding DNA: TGCGCCAGCAGCTTACAGGGGAGAGGGAATGAGCAGTTCTTC. It is translated as CASSLQGRGNEQFF.